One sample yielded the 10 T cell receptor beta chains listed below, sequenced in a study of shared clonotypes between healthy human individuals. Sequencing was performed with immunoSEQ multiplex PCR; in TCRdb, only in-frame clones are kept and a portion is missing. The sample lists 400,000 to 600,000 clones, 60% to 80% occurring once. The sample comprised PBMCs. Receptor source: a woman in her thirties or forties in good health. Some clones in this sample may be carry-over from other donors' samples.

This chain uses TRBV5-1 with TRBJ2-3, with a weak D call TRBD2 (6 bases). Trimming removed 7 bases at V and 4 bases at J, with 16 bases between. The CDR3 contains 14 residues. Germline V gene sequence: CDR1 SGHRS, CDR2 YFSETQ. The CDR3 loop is CASATTSGADTQYF. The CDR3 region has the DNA TGCGCCAGCGCTACGACTAGTGGTGCAGATACGCAGTATTTT.

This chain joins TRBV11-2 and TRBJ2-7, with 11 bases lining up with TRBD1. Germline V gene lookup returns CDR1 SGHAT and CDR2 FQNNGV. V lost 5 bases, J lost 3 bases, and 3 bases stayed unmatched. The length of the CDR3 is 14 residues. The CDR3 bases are TGTGCCAGCAGCCCCGGGACAGGGGGCTACGAGCAGTACTTC. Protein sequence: CASSPGTGGYEQYF.

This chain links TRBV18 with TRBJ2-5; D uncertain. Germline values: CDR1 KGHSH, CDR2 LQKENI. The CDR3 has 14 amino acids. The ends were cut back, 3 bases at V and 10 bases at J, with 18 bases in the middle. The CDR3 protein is CASSPGVGQMGQYF. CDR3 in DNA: TGTGCCAGCTCACCTGGGGTAGGCCAGATGGGCCAGTACTTC.

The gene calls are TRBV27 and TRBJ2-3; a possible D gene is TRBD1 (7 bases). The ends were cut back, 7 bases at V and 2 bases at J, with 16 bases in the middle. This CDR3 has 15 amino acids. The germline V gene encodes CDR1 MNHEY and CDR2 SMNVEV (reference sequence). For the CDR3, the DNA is TGTGCCAGCAATTCCCAGGGGGGTGCCACAGATACGCAGTATTTT. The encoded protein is CASNSQGGATDTQYF.

The CDR3 nucleotides read TGTGCCAGCAGCCAAGACGGACAGGGGGCTGTAGATACGCAGTATTTT. Translating gives CASSQDGQGAVDTQYF. V and J are TRBV4-2 and TRBJ2-3, with 11 bases fitting TRBD1. This CDR3 comprises 16 residues. V lost 0 bases and J lost 5; bases outside the gene matches: 4. Germline assignment: CDR1 LGHNA and CDR2 YNFKEQ.

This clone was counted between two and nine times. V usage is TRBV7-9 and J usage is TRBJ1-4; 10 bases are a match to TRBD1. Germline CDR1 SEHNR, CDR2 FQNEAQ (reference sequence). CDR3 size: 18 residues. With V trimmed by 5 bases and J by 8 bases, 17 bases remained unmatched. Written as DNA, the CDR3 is TGTGCCAGCAGCCCAGGGCTCGGCAGGGGACAGGGGCACGAAAAACTGTTTTTT. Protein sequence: CASSPGLGRGQGHEKLFF.

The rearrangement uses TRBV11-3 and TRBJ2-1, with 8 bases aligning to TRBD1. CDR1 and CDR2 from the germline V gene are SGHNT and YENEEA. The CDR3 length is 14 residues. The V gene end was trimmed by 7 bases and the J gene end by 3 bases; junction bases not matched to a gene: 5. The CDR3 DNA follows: TGTGCCAGCACCCCGGGGACAGGCTACAATGAGCAGTTCTTC. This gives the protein CASTPGTGYNEQFF.

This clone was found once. The CDR3 DNA reads as TGTGCCAGCAGCTTAGGGGGGGGTCAGCCCCAGCATTTT. This gives the protein CASSLGGGQPQHF. The chain has TRBV7-9 and TRBJ1-5; the D gene is possibly TRBD1 (5 bases). V lost 1 base and J 6 bases, leaving 7 bases between the germline ends. The germline V gene has CDR1 SEHNR and CDR2 FQNEAQ (reference sequence). This CDR3 contains 13 residues.

DNA of the CDR3: TGCGCCAGCAGCCGGCCAGCGGTAAGCTCCTACAATGAGCAGTTCTTC. Its translation is CASSRPAVSSYNEQFF. This rearrangement joins TRBV5-1 to TRBJ2-1; possible D gene TRBD2, 5 bases. CDR1 and CDR2 from the germline V gene are SGHRS and YFSETQ. The length of the CDR3 is 16 residues. The V and J ends lost 4 bases and 0 bases respectively, with 14 bases between them.

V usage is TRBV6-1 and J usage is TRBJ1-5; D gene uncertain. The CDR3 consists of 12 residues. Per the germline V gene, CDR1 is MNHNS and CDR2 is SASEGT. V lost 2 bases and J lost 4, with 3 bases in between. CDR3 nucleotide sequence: TGTGCCAGCAGTGAACCAAATCAGCCCCAGCATTTT. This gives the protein CASSEPNQPQHF.